These 26 T cell receptor beta chains originate from one sample sequenced in a study of cytomegalovirus exposure and HLA in healthy donors. Use of 60 Vbeta and 13 Jbeta primers characterized the PCR. Sequenced by immunoSEQ multiplex PCR; TCRdb stores in-frame clones only, minus some. The profile shows about 94,000 clones, about 80% of them singletons. The sample consisted of PBMCs. The receptor set was obtained from a woman aged 60-70 years in good health and CMV-seronegative.

V and J are TRBV27 and TRBJ2-1, with D possibly TRBD1 on 6 matching bases. The CDR3 extends over 14 amino acids. Germline CDR1 and CDR2: MNHEY and SMNVEV (reference sequence). Trimming removed 6 bases from V and 9 bases from J, with 18 bases in between. Here the CDR3 DNA reads TGTGCCAGCAGCTTCGGACAGATTTTCACTGAGCAGTTCTTC. Protein sequence: CASSFGQIFTEQFF.

This chain links TRBV10-3 with TRBJ1-2; 9 bases line up with TRBD1. The CDR3 runs to 14 residues. Germline values: CDR1 ENHRY, CDR2 SYGVKD. J gave up 6 bases and V 3 bases, and 5 bases lay outside the gene matches. The CDR3: CAISESGQGDGYTF. CDR3 nucleotides: TGTGCCATCAGTGAATCGGGACAGGGTGATGGCTACACCTTC.

The chain carries TRBV4-3 and TRBJ2-1; 10 bases match TRBD2. CDR3 length: 16 residues. Germline CDR1 LGHNA, CDR2 YSLEER. J gave up 4 bases and V 4 bases, and 7 bases lay outside the gene matches. The CDR3 is CASSRQTSGLYNEQFF. The CDR3 coding sequence is TGCGCCAGCAGCCGACAGACTAGCGGGCTATACAATGAGCAGTTCTTC.

V usage is TRBV4-3 and J usage is TRBJ2-6; unclear D gene. V was cut by 2 bases and J by 2 bases, with 10 bases left in between. Germline lookup yields CDR1 LGHNA and CDR2 YSLEER. The CDR3 sequence is 16 residues long. DNA for the CDR3: TGCGCCAGCAGCCAATCCTCAACGGCTGGGGCCAACGTCCTGACTTTC. Translating it yields CASSQSSTAGANVLTF.

The chain couples TRBV4-1 to TRBJ1-2, with 7 bases fitting TRBD1. Germline values: CDR1 MGHRA, CDR2 YSYEKL. The CDR3 has 14 residues. The junction had 3 bases not matched to a gene; V was cut back by 0 bases and J by 5 bases. As DNA, the CDR3 is TGCGCCAGCAGCCAAGAGGGACAGCGGTATGGCTACACCTTC. This codes for CASSQEGQRYGYTF.

V and J are TRBV5-6 and TRBJ2-5; possible D gene TRBD1, 6 bases. This CDR3 is 13 amino acids long. The V and J ends lost 2 bases and 4 bases respectively, with 9 bases between them. The germline gives CDR1 SGHDT, CDR2 YYEEEE. As DNA, the CDR3 is TGTGCCAGCAGCTTTCCACAGGGAGAGACCCAGTACTTC. Translated, it gives CASSFPQGETQYF.

The chain uses TRBV5-1 and TRBJ2-5; the match to TRBD2 covers 9 bases. Germline V lookup: CDR1 SGHRS, CDR2 YFSETQ. V lost 2 bases and J lost 4; bases outside the gene matches: 3. This CDR3 region has 14 residues. Here the CDR3 DNA reads TGCGCCAGCAGCTTCCCTAGCGGGGCAGAGACCCAGTACTTC. Translating it yields CASSFPSGAETQYF.

This clone has a handful of counts. The chain couples TRBV27 to TRBJ1-1; 7 bases match TRBD1. Germline V lookup: CDR1 MNHEY, CDR2 SMNVEV (reference sequence). With V trimmed by 5 bases and J by 4 bases, 4 bases remained unmatched. This CDR3 comprises 13 residues. The CDR3 region is CASSPGGVTEAFF. The CDR3 DNA follows: TGTGCCAGCAGTCCAGGGGGAGTCACTGAAGCTTTCTTT.

V is TRBV6-5 and J is TRBJ1-2; a possible D gene is TRBD1 (5 bases). V was pared by 2 bases and J by 8 bases, with 12 bases between. The CDR3 loop spans 13 amino acids. Germline V gene sequence: CDR1 MNHEY, CDR2 SVGAGI. DNA of the CDR3: TGTGCCAGCAGTTACGGGGGGGAGGAGGGCTACACCTTC. This codes for CASSYGGEEGYTF.

This clone was seen only a few times. The chain carries TRBV5-6 and TRBJ2-3, with D maybe TRBD1 (6 bases). The CDR3 contains 15 residues. The V gene lost 1 base and the J gene lost 2 bases, with 11 bases spanning the gap. Germline CDR1 and CDR2: SGHDT and YYEEEE. The DNA for the CDR3 is TGTGCCAGCAGCTTGAGGGCAGGGGACACAGATACGCAGTATTTT. It yields the protein CASSLRAGDTDTQYF.

The chain joins TRBV30 to TRBJ2-7, with D possibly matching TRBD2 (5 bases). The CDR3 is 13 residues long. Germline CDR1 reads GTSNPN; CDR2 reads SVGIG (reference sequence). V was shortened by 3 bases and J by 6 bases, with 15 bases between the two germline ends. The CDR3 loop is CAWSGIGYGEQYF. For the CDR3, the DNA is TGTGCCTGGAGCGGGATTGGGTACGGCGAGCAGTACTTC.

In DNA, the CDR3 is TGTGCCAGGGGACCGGGACACAGCAATCAGCCCCAGCATTTT. It specifies CARGPGHSNQPQHF. The gene calls are TRBV28 and TRBJ1-5, with D perhaps matching TRBD1 (6 bases). Germline V lookup: CDR1 MDHEN, CDR2 SYDVKM. Trimming took 9 bases from V and 1 from J, leaving 13 bases between them. The CDR3 is made up of 14 amino acids.

The V call is TRBV28, the J call TRBJ2-1; TRBD2 matches at 7 bases. From germline, CDR1 is MDHEN and CDR2 SYDVKM. The length of the CDR3 is 16 residues. V shed 5 bases and J 7 bases; nucleotides not matched to a gene: 14. CDR3 sequence (DNA): TGTGCCAGCAGTATAATGGAGGGAGGGCCTACAAATGAGCAGTTCTTC. It codes for CASSIMEGGPTNEQFF. Full variable domain (missing parts from reference TRBV28 and TRBJ2-1): DVKVTQSSRYLVKRTGEKVFLECVQDMDHENMFWYRQDPGLGLRLIYFSYDVKMKEKGDIPEGYSVSREKKERFSLILESASTNQTSMYLCASSIMEGGPTNEQFFGPGTRLTVL.

This chain joins TRBV7-2 and TRBJ2-5; D is uncertain. The V end lost 1 base, the J end lost 5 bases, and 8 bases lay between the germline ends. Germline V gene sequence: CDR1 SGHTA, CDR2 FQGNSA. CDR3 length: 13 residues. In DNA, the CDR3 is TGTGCCAGCAGCTTAGTCCTATGGGAGACCCAGTACTTC. Amino acids: CASSLVLWETQYF.

J is TRBJ2-3 and V is TRBV15; D may be TRBD2 (6 bases). The germline V gene encodes CDR1 LNHNV and CDR2 YYDKDF (reference sequence). The CDR3 is 13 amino acids. With 0 bases removed from V and 11 bases from J, the gap between germline ends came to 12 bases. The CDR3 loop reads CATSREGGSWQYF. The CDR3 DNA follows: TGTGCCACCAGCAGAGAGGGGGGAAGTTGGCAGTATTTT.

J is TRBJ2-7 and V is TRBV6-6; 10 bases agree with TRBD1. Germline lookup yields CDR1 MNHNY and CDR2 SVGAGI (reference sequence). The V segment lost 7 bases and the J segment 6 bases; nucleotides outside the gene matches: 9. The CDR3 covers 14 residues. CDR3 nucleotide sequence: TGTGCCAGCACTCCCTCGGGACAGGGGTTCGAGCAGTACTTC. Protein product: CASTPSGQGFEQYF.

The rearrangement links TRBV27 to TRBJ2-1; perhaps TRBD2 as D (5 bases). The CDR3 length is 13 residues. The germline CDR1 and CDR2 sequences are MNHEY and SMNVEV (reference sequence). V dropped 4 bases and J dropped 12 bases, with 16 bases sitting between them. CDR3 sequence reads: CASSSDPIGGQFF. For the CDR3, the DNA is TGTGCCAGCAGTTCCGACCCGATAGGAGGGCAGTTCTTC.

The J gene is TRBJ1-4, the V gene TRBV28; D ambiguous. This CDR3 comprises 16 residues. Germline CDR1 is MDHEN and CDR2 is SYDVKM. Between the trimmed V and J ends, which lost 1 base and 3 bases, there was a span of 12 bases. The CDR3 DNA reads TGTGCCAGCAGTTTATCCGCTGACGGGGCTAATGAAAAACTGTTTTTT. As protein: CASSLSADGANEKLFF.

This chain uses TRBV6-4 with TRBJ2-1, with D perhaps matching TRBD2 (6 bases). Trimming removed 2 bases at V and 0 bases at J, with 11 bases between. Germline V gene sequence: CDR1 MRHNA, CDR2 SNTAGT. The CDR3 covers 16 residues. The CDR3 sequence is CASSDGEADSYNEQFF. CDR3 coding DNA: TGTGCCAGCAGTGACGGGGAGGCCGACTCCTACAATGAGCAGTTCTTC.

This sequence joins TRBV27 and TRBJ1-4, with 9 bases matching TRBD1. CDR3 length: 15 residues. Per the germline V gene, CDR1 is MNHEY and CDR2 is SMNVEV (reference sequence). J lost 4 bases, V lost 5 bases, and 5 bases had no gene match. CDR3 amino acids: CASSTKDRGNEKLFF. CDR3 DNA: TGTGCCAGCAGTACCAAGGACAGGGGTAATGAAAAACTGTTTTTT.

This chain uses TRBV29-1 with TRBJ2-3; 7 nucleotides line up with TRBD2. V dropped 6 bases and J dropped 9; count of bases not matched to a gene: 6. The CDR3 extends over 11 amino acids. Germline V CDR1 and CDR2: SQVTM, ANQGSEA. The CDR3 DNA is TGCAGCGTGCACAAGGGAGGGACGCAGTATTTT. Amino acid sequence: CSVHKGGTQYF.

This chain links TRBV19 with TRBJ2-1; TRBD1 matches 9 bases. Germline CDR1 LNHDA, CDR2 SQIVND (reference sequence). The CDR3 extends over 16 amino acids. Trimming took 3 bases from V and 2 from J; bases not matched to a gene: 5. This CDR3 reads CASSIRTGDPYNEQFF. The DNA of the CDR3 is TGTGCCAGTAGTATCCGGACAGGGGACCCCTACAATGAGCAGTTCTTC.

The chain has TRBV5-1 and TRBJ1-4; TRBD1 might be the D (6 bases). The ends were cut back, 0 bases at V and 6 bases at J, with 12 bases in the middle. The CDR3 runs to 15 residues. Germline CDR1 and CDR2: SGHRS and YFSETQ. The CDR3 bases are TGCGCCAGCAGCTTGGCCATGACAGGACATGAAAAACTGTTTTTT. As protein: CASSLAMTGHEKLFF.

The sample holds a few counts of this clone. The chain couples TRBV5-1 to TRBJ2-6; D uncertain. Germline assignment: CDR1 SGHRS and CDR2 YFSETQ. The CDR3 is 16 residues long. Trimming removed 0 bases from V and 0 bases from J, with 7 bases in between. The DNA for the CDR3 is TGCGCCAGCAGCTTGGAACAGAGCTCTGGGGCCAACGTCCTGACTTTC. Amino acids: CASSLEQSSGANVLTF.

This rearrangement joins TRBV6-5 to TRBJ1-4; the match to TRBD1 covers 8 bases. The CDR3 is 14 residues long. Germline V gives CDR1 MNHEY, CDR2 SVGAGI. V dropped 0 bases and J dropped 6; count of bases not matched to a gene: 0. Here the CDR3 DNA reads TGTGCCAGCAGTTACTCGACAGGGGATGAAAAACTGTTTTTT. Translation: CASSYSTGDEKLFF.

The chain uses TRBV19 and TRBJ2-3; D call uncertain. The CDR3 runs 13 residues. Trimming stripped 4 bases from V and 5 bases from J, with 10 bases between. Looked up from germline, CDR1 is LNHDA and CDR2 is SQIVND (reference sequence). CDR3 residues: CASSTESGDTQYF. CDR3 nucleotide sequence: TGTGCCAGTAGTACCGAGTCTGGAGATACGCAGTATTTT.